This TCR beta chain was retrieved from a study of response to subunit inactivated influenza vaccine. MiXCR, run by TCRdb on the RT-PCR reads, gives a single entry per CDR3 protein. The sample includes 500,000 to 600,000 distinct CDR3 sequences, about 10% seen only once; the top ten take roughly a tenth. CDR3 length equals 16 residues. Germline V gene data show CDR1 as MNHEY and CDR2 as SVGEGT. Trimming stripped 5 bases from V and 5 bases from J, with 21 bases between. This specimen was PBMCs from blood, taken on the day of vaccination. The sequence derives from a man aged 50 to 60 who received an inactivated influenza vaccine. The V call is TRBV6-2 or TRBV6-3, the J call TRBJ2-5, with D tentatively TRBD2 (5 bases). The CDR3 DNA follows: TGTGCCAGCAGTCATCTAACTAGTACCCCCCAGGAGACCCAGTACTTC. This sequence encodes CASSHLTSTPQETQYF.